This is a list of T cell receptor beta chains from one sample in a study of shared clonotypes between healthy human individuals. TCRdb's copy holds only in-frame clones and misses some; the assay was immunoSEQ multiplex PCR. The data show about a million clones, 60% to 80% seen once. The specimen sequenced was memory CD4+ T cells from PBMCs. Every receptor here comes from a man aged 18-30 years in good health. Some clones in this sample may be carry-over from other donors' samples. The CDR3 runs from the conserved cysteine through the conserved F or W. A D gene is named only where the DNA matches it firmly. Rows may omit the clone size; those that give it use once, few, many or a size class.

TRBJ2-1 | TRBD1 | TRBV19 | few | TGTGCCAGTAGTATAGCCAGGGGGACGGGGAATGAGCAGTTCTTC | CASSIARGTGNEQFF
TRBJ2-2 | NA | TRBV7-2 | NA | TGTGCCAGCTCGGGGTCGCGGTCCCCCACCGGGGAGCTGTTTTTT | CASSGSRSPTGELFF
TRBJ2-5 | NA | TRBV9 | few | TGTGCCAGCAGCGTAGCTCCCAGCGCGCAAGAGACCCAGTACTTC | CASSVAPSAQETQYF
TRBJ1-2 | NA | TRBV15 | few | TGTGCCACCAGCGAAGGGACCTATGGCTACACCTTC | CATSEGTYGYTF
TRBJ2-7 | NA | TRBV2 | few | TGTGCCAGCAGGATCGGAACCTACGAGCAGTACTTC | CASRIGTYEQYF
TRBJ2-2 | NA | TRBV7-9 | NA | TGTGCCAGCAGCTTAAGGGGGAACACCGGGGAGCTGTTTTTT | CASSLRGNTGELFF
TRBJ1-1 | TRBD1 | TRBV27 | NA | TGTGCCAGCAGAGGGTTGGGACAGGGGAACACTGAAGCTTTCTTT | CASRGLGQGNTEAFF
TRBJ2-7 | TRBD2 | TRBV9 | few | TGTGCCAGCAGCGTAGATCCTAGCGGGAACTACGAGCAGTACTTC | CASSVDPSGNYEQYF
TRBJ2-7 | NA | TRBV30 | NA | TGTGCCTGGAGTCCAAGAGCCCCCTACGAGCAGTACTTC | CAWSPRAPYEQYF
TRBJ2-3 | NA | TRBV7-9 | NA | TGTGCCAGCAGCTTACAGGGGGATACGCAGTATTTT | CASSLQGDTQYF
TRBJ2-7 | TRBD1 | TRBV10-3 | few | TGTGCCATCAGTGAGTCTGACAGGGGTAGCTCCTACGAGCAGTACTTC | CAISESDRGSSYEQYF
TRBJ2-1 | TRBD2 | TRBV19 | NA | TGTGCCAGTAGTCTCTCCTTGACTAGCGGGAGTATCGATGAGCAGTTCTTC | CASSLSLTSGSIDEQFF
TRBJ2-1 | TRBD2 | TRBV6-6 | NA | TGTGCCAGCACATGGGGGAGGGCCCGGGGAGAGCAGTTCTTC | CASTWGRARGEQFF
TRBJ1-2 | NA | TRBV6-5 | NA | TGTGCCAGCGAGGGGAGTAACTATGGCTACACCTTC | CASEGSNYGYTF
TRBJ2-1 | TRBD2 | TRBV7-9 | NA | TGTGCCAGCAGCCTCGGACTAGCGGGATGGGATGAGCAGTTCTTC | CASSLGLAGWDEQFF
TRBJ2-4 | NA | TRBV7-9 | few | TGTGCCAGCAGCCTCCTCGGAGCCAAAAACATTCAGTACTTC | CASSLLGAKNIQYF
TRBJ1-1 | NA | TRBV18 | NA | TGTGCCAGCTCAGTATCGTTCGGGAGAGGGGCCTTAGAAGCTGAAGCTTTCTTT | CASSVSFGRGALEAEAFF
TRBJ2-7 | TRBD2 | TRBV28 | NA | TGTGCCAGCAGCCCTGCGGGACTATCCTACGAGCAGTACTTC | CASSPAGLSYEQYF
TRBJ1-2 | NA | TRBV28 | NA | TGTGCCAGCAGCCAAAACGTCGCGGGGGTCGCTAACTATGGCTACACCTTC | CASSQNVAGVANYGYTF
TRBJ2-1 | NA | TRBV19 | NA | TGTGCCAGTAGTCATCGGCTTAATGAGCAGTTCTTC | CASSHRLNEQFF
TRBJ1-1 | NA | TRBV7-9 | NA | TGTGCCAGCAGCTTAAGAGGGGAAGCTTTCTTT | CASSLRGEAFF
TRBJ1-1 | NA | TRBV30 | NA | TGTGCCTCCGAGAGGTATATAGAAACTGAAGCTTTCTTT | CASERYIETEAFF
TRBJ2-7 | NA | TRBV5-1 | NA | TGCGCCAGCAGCTTAGGGGTCGACGAGCAGTACTTC | CASSLGVDEQYF
TRBJ2-2 | NA | TRBV18 | NA | TGTGCCAGCTCACCGAGGCACAGGGAAAAGGCCGGGGAGCTGTTTTTT | CASSPRHREKAGELFF
TRBJ2-3 | TRBD1 | TRBV7-2 | NA | TGTGCCAGCAGCTTAGTACAGGGGACAGATACGCAGTATTTT | CASSLVQGTDTQYF
TRBJ2-1 | TRBD2 | TRBV27 | NA | TGTGCCAGCAGTTTACCCGTTGGCGGGGGAGCCTACAATGAGCAGTTCTTC | CASSLPVGGGAYNEQFF
TRBJ2-2 | NA | TRBV29-1 | NA | TGCAGCGTCGGGTTTCAAGGCTCTTTAACCGGGGAGCTGTTTTTT | CSVGFQGSLTGELFF
TRBJ2-6 | NA | TRBV18 | once | TGTGCCAGCTCTCCTACCGGGTTTTCTGGGGCCAACGTCCTGACTTTC | CASSPTGFSGANVLTF
TRBJ2-7 | TRBD2 | TRBV5-5 | once | TGTGCCAGCAGCTTGACTAGCGGGGAGATCTACGAGCAGTACTTC | CASSLTSGEIYEQYF
TRBJ1-1 | NA | TRBV28 | NA | TGTGCCAGCAGGGATGGACAAGCCCCGAACACTGAAGCTTTCTTT | CASRDGQAPNTEAFF
TRBJ2-2 | NA | TRBV4-1 | NA | TGCGCCAGCAGCCAAAACAGGGCCACCGGGGAGCTGTTTTTT | CASSQNRATGELFF
TRBJ1-2 | NA | TRBV27 | NA | TGTGCCAGCAGTTTATCGATTGGGGCTTATGGCTACACCTTC | CASSLSIGAYGYTF
TRBJ2-5 | NA | TRBV9 | NA | TGTGCCAGCAGCGTAGCCGGAGGGACGGGCACAGTGATAGAGACCCAGTACTTC | CASSVAGGTGTVIETQYF
TRBJ2-2 | NA | TRBV11-2 | NA | TGTGCCAGCAGCTTAGGCCTAGCGAGTACCGGGGAGCTGTTTTTT | CASSLGLASTGELFF
TRBJ1-2 | NA | TRBV28 | NA | TGTGCCAGCAGTGCCGTGGGGGGGGAGAGCTATGGCTACACCTTC | CASSAVGGESYGYTF
TRBJ2-5 | NA | TRBV5-4 | NA | TGTGCCAGCAGCCAAAACCGGGAGTGGGAGACCCAGTACTTC | CASSQNREWETQYF
TRBJ2-5 | TRBD1 | TRBV15 | NA | TGTGCCACCAGCAGCACCGGGACAGGGATTGGCGAGACCCAGTACTTC | CATSSTGTGIGETQYF
TRBJ1-5 | NA | TRBV2 | NA | TGTGCCAGCAGTTCGACAGCTTATAGCAATCAGCCCCAGCATTTT | CASSSTAYSNQPQHF
TRBJ2-4 | TRBD2 | TRBV14 | NA | TGTGCCAGCAGCCAAGATAGACTAGCTTGGGCCAAAAACATTCAGTACTTC | CASSQDRLAWAKNIQYF
TRBJ2-5 | NA | TRBV6-5 | NA | TGTGCCAGCAGACCGACAGTCCAAGAGACCCAGTACTTC | CASRPTVQETQYF
TRBJ2-7 | NA | TRBV21-1 | NA | TGTGCCAGCAGCGGGGGTTTCCGACAGGGAAGGGACGAGCAGTACTTC | CASSGGFRQGRDEQYF
TRBJ1-2 | NA | TRBV4-1 | NA | TGCGCCAGCAGCCAACCGACAGGACCAGGGCACTATGGCTACACCTTC | CASSQPTGPGHYGYTF
TRBJ2-2 | NA | TRBV7-2 | NA | TGTGCCAGCAGCCCTAGGGTTGTGATAGCGGTTTACACCGGGGAGCTGTTTTTT | CASSPRVVIAVYTGELFF
TRBJ2-3 | TRBD2 | TRBV5-1 | NA | TGCGCCAGCAGCCGTGGACTAGGCCCAGATACGCAGTATTTT | CASSRGLGPDTQYF
TRBJ2-1 | TRBD1 | TRBV6-6 | NA | TGTGCCAGCAGTACGACCGGGACAGTGGTAGAGCAGTTCTTC | CASSTTGTVVEQFF
TRBJ2-6 | NA | TRBV23-1 | NA | TGCGCGCAACAAAGTCGGGCCAACGTCCTGACTTTC | CAQQSRANVLTF
TRBJ2-7 | NA | TRBV18 | NA | TGTGCCAGCTCGTCCGGGATTACCTACGAGCAGTACTTC | CASSSGITYEQYF
TRBJ1-1 | NA | TRBV2 | few | TGTGCCAGCAGTGAAGACGGGGGGCGGACTGAAGCTTTCTTT | CASSEDGGRTEAFF
TRBJ2-3 | TRBD2 | TRBV5-1 | NA | TGCGCCAGCAGCTCAGAAGCGGGAGTAGGCACAGATACGCAGTATTTT | CASSSEAGVGTDTQYF
TRBJ1-5 | NA | TRBV9 | few | TGTGCCAGCAGCGAGGGAGTGTATAGCAATCAGCCCCAGCATTTT | CASSEGVYSNQPQHF
TRBJ2-1 | TRBD2 | TRBV7-8 | NA | TGTGCCAGCAGCCCCCCTGGGACTATCTACAATGAGCAGTTCTTC | CASSPPGTIYNEQFF
TRBJ2-1 | NA | TRBV5-1 | NA | TGCGCCAGCAGCTTTGCACTAGCTAAGGGCAATGAGCAGTTCTTC | CASSFALAKGNEQFF
TRBJ2-3 | NA | TRBV6-6 | NA | TGTGCCAGCAGTTACGGACCAACAACTCGCACAGATACGCAGTATTTT | CASSYGPTTRTDTQYF
TRBJ1-5 | NA | TRBV5-1 | NA | TGCGCCAGCAGCTTGGGGCCTAGTAATCAGCCCCAGCATTTT | CASSLGPSNQPQHF
TRBJ2-5 | TRBD1 | TRBV5-1 | few | TGCGCCAGCAGCTTCGACAGGGAAGAGACCCAGTACTTC | CASSFDREETQYF